A selection of T cell receptor beta chains follows, all from one sample in a study of T cell changes during pregnancy in multiple sclerosis. Using immunoSEQ multiplex PCR, the repertoire was profiled, and TCRdb retains in-frame clones only, with some absent. The table lists 85,000 to 100,000 clones, approximately 92% of them singletons, with approximately 2.6% in the top ten. The material was peripheral blood, obtained in the first trimester of pregnancy. Receptors were obtained from a female donor with multiple sclerosis, enrolled in a pregnancy study. CDR3s include the opening cysteine and the closing phenylalanine or tryptophan. The D gene is left open where the match is weak. Clone size appears in some rows only: once, few, many, or a class for an expanded clone.

d_gene | j_gene | v_gene | abundance | CDR3aa | CDR3nt
. | TRBJ1-4 | TRBV10-3 | . | CATRGSTNEKLFF | TGTGCCACCAGAGGGAGTACTAATGAAAAACTGTTTTTT
. | TRBJ2-7 | TRBV27 | . | CASSLAGFPYEQYF | TGTGCCAGCAGTTTAGCGGGTTTCCCCTACGAGCAGTACTTC
TRBD1 | TRBJ1-1 | TRBV19 | . | CASSTRGRNTEAFF | TGTGCCAGTAGTACAAGGGGGCGGAACACTGAAGCTTTCTTT
TRBD1 | TRBJ2-6 | TRBV2 | . | CASSHTTGGLAGANVLTF | TGTGCCAGCAGTCACACGACAGGGGGGTTAGCTGGGGCCAACGTCCTGACTTTC
TRBD1 | TRBJ1-1 | TRBV28 | once | CASSTSRQGRGNTEAFF | TGTGCCAGCAGTACCTCACGACAGGGGAGAGGGAACACTGAAGCTTTCTTT
TRBD1 | TRBJ1-2 | TRBV28 | . | CASRISLPGTGGFGYTF | TGTGCCAGCAGAATTTCATTACCCGGGACAGGGGGCTTTGGCTACACCTTC
. | TRBJ2-7 | TRBV20-1 | . | CSAISYEQYF | TGCAGTGCTATTAGCTACGAGCAGTACTTC
TRBD1 | TRBJ1-2 | TRBV5-1 | . | CASSLDGDRDYGYTF | TGCGCCAGCAGCCTGGATGGTGACAGGGACTATGGCTACACCTTC
. | TRBJ1-5 | TRBV28 | . | CASSLGGAGQPQHF | TGTGCCAGCAGTTTAGGGGGGGCGGGTCAGCCCCAGCATTTT
TRBD1 | TRBJ1-1 | TRBV6-4 | few | CASSNGTENTEAFF | TGTGCCAGCAGTAACGGGACAGAGAACACTGAAGCTTTCTTT
. | TRBJ1-1 | TRBV28 | . | CASRPGAPGTEAFF | TGTGCCAGCAGGCCCGGAGCCCCGGGGACTGAAGCTTTCTTT
. | TRBJ1-2 | TRBV7-9 | . | CASSFDGGAGGYTF | TGTGCCAGCAGCTTCGATGGCGGGGCCGGGGGCTACACCTTC
TRBD1 | TRBJ2-7 | TRBV10-3 | . | CAMGQGGIYEQYF | TGTGCCATGGGACAGGGAGGCATCTACGAGCAGTACTTC
. | TRBJ1-1 | TRBV29-1 | once | CSAWGLNTEAFF | TGCAGCGCATGGGGGCTGAACACTGAAGCTTTCTTT
TRBD2 | TRBJ2-7 | TRBV7-9 | few | CASSSGREHFYEQYF | TGTGCCAGCAGCTCAGGGCGGGAGCATTTCTACGAGCAGTACTTC
TRBD1 | TRBJ2-7 | TRBV11-3 | . | CASSFRTGGYEQYF | TGTGCCAGCAGCTTCAGGACAGGGGGCTACGAGCAGTACTTC
. | TRBJ1-1 | TRBV5-4 | once | CASMEGPNTEAFF | TGTGCCAGCATGGAGGGCCCCAACACTGAAGCTTTCTTT
TRBD2 | TRBJ2-7 | TRBV9 | . | CASSPRPHSGLSYEQYF | TGTGCCAGCAGCCCCCGGCCCCATAGCGGGCTCTCCTACGAGCAGTACTTC
. | TRBJ2-7 | TRBV11-2 | . | CASSLASREQYF | TGTGCCAGCAGCTTAGCTTCCCGCGAGCAGTACTTC
. | TRBJ1-5 | TRBV19 | . | CASSGGGHHQPQHF | TGTGCCAGTAGTGGGGGGGGTCATCATCAGCCCCAGCATTTT
TRBD1 | TRBJ2-5 | TRBV23-1 | . | CASSHPGTGPQETQYF | TGCGCCAGCAGTCACCCCGGGACAGGGCCACAAGAGACCCAGTACTTC
TRBD2 | TRBJ2-7 | TRBV7-2 | . | CASSVGLAYEQYF | TGTGCCAGCAGCGTGGGACTAGCTTACGAGCAGTACTTC
TRBD1 | TRBJ2-2 | TRBV10-3 | . | CAISEPRGPGELFF | TGTGCCATCAGTGAGCCCAGGGGGCCCGGGGAGCTGTTTTTT
TRBD1 | TRBJ2-7 | TRBV6-1 | once | CASATGGWDEQYF | TGTGCCAGCGCTACAGGGGGCTGGGACGAGCAGTACTTC
. | TRBJ1-5 | TRBV23-1 | . | CASTAKRGVTGGYGNQPQHF | TGCGCCAGCACCGCAAAAAGGGGCGTAACAGGTGGGTATGGCAATCAGCCCCAGCATTTT
. | TRBJ2-1 | TRBV4-3 | once | CASSRDSIYNEQFF | TGCGCCAGCAGCCGGGACTCCATCTACAATGAGCAGTTCTTC
. | TRBJ1-3 | TRBV6-5 | . | CASSYSGGYSGNTIYF | TGTGCCAGCAGTTACTCGGGGGGATACTCTGGAAACACCATATATTTT
TRBD2 | TRBJ2-1 | TRBV18 | . | CASSPGLAGGNEQFF | TGTGCCAGCTCACCAGGGCTAGCGGGAGGGAATGAGCAGTTCTTC
TRBD2 | TRBJ2-3 | TRBV27 | few | CASSLTSGRVIDTQYF | TGTGCCAGCAGTCTGACTAGCGGGAGAGTTATAGATACGCAGTATTTT
TRBD1 | TRBJ2-3 | TRBV2 | . | CARQGAQTDTQYF | TGTGCCAGACAGGGGGCGCAGACAGATACGCAGTATTTT
TRBD2 | TRBJ2-7 | TRBV5-1 | . | CASSLGLAGGHASYEQYF | TGCGCCAGCAGCTTGGGGCTAGCGGGAGGGCACGCTTCCTACGAGCAGTACTTC
. | TRBJ2-3 | TRBV5-5 | . | CASSWTASTDTQYF | TGTGCCAGCAGCTGGACAGCTAGCACAGATACGCAGTATTTT
TRBD1 | TRBJ2-1 | TRBV7-9 | . | CASSLRQGALYNEQFF | TGTGCCAGCAGCTTACGACAGGGGGCGCTTTACAATGAGCAGTTCTTC
TRBD1 | TRBJ1-4 | TRBV18 | . | CASADRTNEKLFF | TGTGCCAGCGCGGACAGGACTAATGAAAAACTGTTTTTT
. | TRBJ2-3 | TRBV10-3 | . | CAISESTDTDTQYF | TGTGCCATCAGTGAGTCAACAGACACAGATACGCAGTATTTT
. | TRBJ1-1 | TRBV2 | few | CASSAGRGYTEAFF | TGTGCCAGCAGTGCGGGCAGGGGTTACACTGAAGCTTTCTTT
TRBD2 | TRBJ2-4 | TRBV15 | . | CATSASLAGLAKNIQYF | TGTGCCACCAGCGCCTCACTAGCGGGACTAGCCAAAAACATTCAGTACTTC
TRBD2 | TRBJ2-1 | TRBV7-8 | . | CASSFRTSGSGEQFF | TGTGCCAGCAGCTTCCGGACTAGCGGGAGCGGTGAGCAGTTCTTC
TRBD1 | TRBJ2-1 | TRBV12-5 | . | CASGLWTGSGNEQFF | TGTGCTAGTGGTTTGTGGACAGGGAGTGGCAATGAGCAGTTCTTC
. | TRBJ2-3 | TRBV6-6 | . | CASREGPDTQYF | TGTGCCAGCAGGGAGGGTCCAGATACGCAGTATTTT
. | TRBJ2-1 | TRBV6-1 | few | CASSPGTETNEQFF | TGTGCCAGCAGTCCCGGGACTGAGACCAATGAGCAGTTCTTC
. | TRBJ1-2 | TRBV29-1 | . | CSVVAQGGGYTF | TGCAGCGTTGTTGCGCAGGGTGGAGGCTACACCTTC